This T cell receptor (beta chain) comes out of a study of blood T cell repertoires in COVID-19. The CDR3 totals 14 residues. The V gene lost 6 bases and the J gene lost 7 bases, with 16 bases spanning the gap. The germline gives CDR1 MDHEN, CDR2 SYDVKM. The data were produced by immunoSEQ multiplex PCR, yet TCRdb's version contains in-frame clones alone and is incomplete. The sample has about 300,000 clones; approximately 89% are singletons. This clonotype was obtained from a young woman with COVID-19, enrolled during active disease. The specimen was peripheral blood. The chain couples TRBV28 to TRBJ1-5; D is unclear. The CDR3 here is CASRAGGELQPQHF. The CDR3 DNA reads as TGTGCCAGCAGGGCGGGTGGAGAGTTGCAGCCCCAGCATTTT.